This T cell receptor beta chain was obtained from a study of Graves' ophthalmopathy and Graves' hyperthyroidism. General observations from the study: The authors also found most expanded thyroid clonotypes above 0.001 frequency in blood. Sensitivity reached 85% to 90% and specificity 81.08% for a 13-signature model separating ophthalmopathy from stable hyperthyroidism.

This clonotype was observed a few times. Its antigen is undetermined. Pregnancy or lactation, uncontrolled infections and other autoimmune diseases were grounds for excluding patients. Deletions cut 6 bases from V and 0 bases from J, with 11 bases between. Germline CDR1 reads MDHEN; CDR2 reads SYDVKM. The CDR3 contains 14 residues. As the template, RNA transcripts were used to amplify TCR beta CDR3 regions. Second-round multiplex PCR followed a first-round RT-PCR using HTBI primers. TCRdb re-derived calls from the multiplex PCR reads in MiXCR, one entry per CDR3 protein. Seen here are over a million distinct CDR3 sequences, 35% to 45% observed once, and the top ten hold 11%.

The J gene is TRBJ1-1, the V gene TRBV28; D is uncertain. The TCR originated in an adult man with Graves' hyperthyroidism. The sample was peripheral blood or thyroid tissue (not recorded which). CDR3 in amino acids: CASRYHNMNTEAFF. In DNA, the CDR3 is TGTGCCAGCAGATATCATAACATGAACACTGAAGCTTTCTTT.